The source of this TCR beta chain is a study of T cells after yellow fever vaccination. Overall study findings and caveats: A small proportion of clonotypes was detected in both the CD4 and CD8 compartments. Re-detected after boosting: most primary clones, approximately 97% of CD4 and roughly 88% of CD8. Compared with primary, the secondary response was weaker and peaked at day 5, not 15.

Researchers made TCR cDNA using 5'RACE template switching, and this step added a universal primer site and UMIs. MiXCR was run by TCRdb on the 5' RACE reads, yielding one entry per CDR3 protein. Altogether around 500,000 distinct CDR3 sequences are present, around a fifth being singletons, with the ten largest covering about 17%. As to this clonotype: The antigen is not known.

The sample was PBMCs, taken approximately 20 days after the first yellow fever vaccination. This receptor was obtained from a man between 18 and 29 years old who received the YFV17D yellow fever vaccine.

The CDR3 loop is CASSFQSGSRTEAFF. CDR3 bases: TGTGCCAGCAGCTTCCAGTCCGGGAGTCGAACTGAAGCTTTCTTT. The rearrangement links TRBV5-4 to TRBJ1-1; D gene unclear. The CDR3 has 15 amino acids. Germline V CDR1 and CDR2: SGHNT, YYREEE (reference sequence). Deletions cut 2 bases from V and 5 bases from J, with 16 bases between.